These T cell receptor beta chains were read from a single sample in a study of early T cells in non-severe SARS-CoV-2 infection. A single record per CDR3 protein comes from TCRdb applying MiXCR to the 5' RACE reads. The sample records around 80,000 distinct CDR3 sequences, about 12% being singletons. Sequenced sample: whole blood. The receptor source for this set is an adult who was a healthcare worker with PCR-confirmed SARS-CoV-2 infection or an uninfected control (not recorded which). Both conserved end residues are part of each CDR3. Fields, in order: J gene, clone size, V gene, D gene, CDR3 protein, CDR3 DNA. The D gene is left open where the match is weak. Clone size is stated in some rows and not others, as once, few, many or a class when expanded.

j_gene: TRBJ1-5; abundance: many; v_gene: TRBV6-6; d_gene: .; CDR3aa: CASSHARLGRGSNQPQHF; CDR3nt: TGTGCCAGCAGCCACGCTCGCTTAGGGCGAGGAAGCAATCAGCCCCAGCATTTT
j_gene: TRBJ2-2; abundance: many; v_gene: TRBV28; d_gene: .; CDR3aa: CASSLAVPGELFF; CDR3nt: TGTGCCAGCAGTTTAGCAGTGCCCGGGGAGCTGTTTTTT
j_gene: TRBJ2-7; abundance: few; v_gene: TRBV3-1; d_gene: .; CDR3aa: CASSQGHYEQYF; CDR3nt: TGTGCCAGCAGCCAAGGCCACTACGAGCAGTACTTC
j_gene: TRBJ2-5; abundance: many; v_gene: TRBV7-6; d_gene: .; CDR3aa: CASSRGGETQYF; CDR3nt: TGTGCCAGCAGCAGGGGGGGAGAGACCCAGTACTTC
j_gene: TRBJ1-4; abundance: .; v_gene: TRBV2; d_gene: .; CDR3aa: CASSERGAREKLFF; CDR3nt: TGTGCCAGCAGTGAACGGGGGGCACGAGAAAAACTGTTTTTT
j_gene: TRBJ2-7; abundance: .; v_gene: TRBV7-2; d_gene: TRBD2; CDR3aa: CASSLALRTSGGAYEQYF; CDR3nt: TGTGCCAGCAGCTTAGCGCTCAGGACTAGCGGGGGCGCCTACGAGCAGTACTTC
j_gene: TRBJ2-1; abundance: .; v_gene: TRBV7-8; d_gene: TRBD2; CDR3aa: CASSLHRLAPNEQFF; CDR3nt: TGTGCCAGCAGCTTGCATAGACTAGCCCCCAATGAGCAGTTCTTC
j_gene: TRBJ1-6; abundance: .; v_gene: TRBV12-3/TRBV12-4; d_gene: .; CDR3aa: CASSRAGDSPLHF; CDR3nt: TGTGCCAGCAGCCGGGCTGGGGATTCACCCCTCCACTTT
j_gene: TRBJ2-5; abundance: once; v_gene: TRBV5-1; d_gene: TRBD2; CDR3aa: CASSMTSGGRPQETQYF; CDR3nt: TGCGCCAGCAGCATGACTAGCGGGGGCCGGCCTCAAGAGACCCAGTACTTC
j_gene: TRBJ2-3; abundance: .; v_gene: TRBV9; d_gene: .; CDR3aa: CASSVEDASDTQYF; CDR3nt: TGTGCCAGCAGCGTAGAGGATGCGTCGGATACGCAGTATTTT
j_gene: TRBJ2-3; abundance: few; v_gene: TRBV5-4; d_gene: .; CDR3aa: CASSETGTAKSTDTQYF; CDR3nt: TGTGCCAGCAGCGAGACCGGGACTGCTAAGAGCACAGATACGCAGTATTTT
j_gene: TRBJ2-7; abundance: few; v_gene: TRBV2; d_gene: .; CDR3aa: CASSGGYEQYF; CDR3nt: TGTGCCAGCAGTGGAGGGTACGAGCAGTACTTC
j_gene: TRBJ2-3; abundance: .; v_gene: TRBV9; d_gene: TRBD2; CDR3aa: CASSPRLAGRLDTQYF; CDR3nt: TGTGCCAGCAGCCCCAGACTAGCGGGGAGGTTGGATACGCAGTATTTT
j_gene: TRBJ2-1; abundance: many; v_gene: TRBV20-1; d_gene: TRBD2; CDR3aa: CSAQAGRSGGEQFF; CDR3nt: TGCAGTGCCCAGGCCGGCAGGAGCGGGGGCGAGCAGTTCTTC
j_gene: TRBJ2-7; abundance: .; v_gene: TRBV5-1; d_gene: TRBD2; CDR3aa: CASSKRGSYEQYF; CDR3nt: TGCGCCAGCAGCAAGCGGGGTTCCTACGAGCAGTACTTC
j_gene: TRBJ1-1; abundance: many; v_gene: TRBV29-1; d_gene: .; CDR3aa: CSVARVLGAFF; CDR3nt: TGCAGCGTTGCACGGGTATTGGGAGCTTTCTTT
j_gene: TRBJ2-7; abundance: .; v_gene: TRBV5-5; d_gene: TRBD2; CDR3aa: CASSLDWRESYEQYF; CDR3nt: TGTGCCAGCAGCTTGGACTGGCGGGAGTCCTACGAGCAGTACTTC
j_gene: TRBJ1-4; abundance: .; v_gene: TRBV11-2; d_gene: .; CDR3aa: CASSLDGRVLEKLFF; CDR3nt: TGTGCCAGCAGCTTAGATGGCCGGGTATTAGAAAAACTGTTTTTT
j_gene: TRBJ2-7; abundance: few; v_gene: TRBV20-1; d_gene: .; CDR3aa: CSARLVSSYEQYF; CDR3nt: TGCAGTGCTAGATTAGTAAGCTCCTACGAGCAGTACTTC
j_gene: TRBJ2-1; abundance: many; v_gene: TRBV27; d_gene: TRBD2; CDR3aa: CASRIPGTSGYNEQFF; CDR3nt: TGTGCCAGCAGAATACCCGGGACTAGCGGCTACAATGAGCAGTTCTTC
j_gene: TRBJ1-4; abundance: few; v_gene: TRBV5-1; d_gene: .; CDR3aa: CASSLGATNEKLFF; CDR3nt: TGCGCCAGCAGCTTGGGGGCAACTAATGAAAAACTGTTTTTT
j_gene: TRBJ2-3; abundance: .; v_gene: TRBV28; d_gene: .; CDR3aa: CASSHGTTDTQYF; CDR3nt: TGTGCCAGCAGTCACGGGACTACAGATACGCAGTATTTT
j_gene: TRBJ2-6; abundance: .; v_gene: TRBV5-4; d_gene: .; CDR3aa: CASSFSSSGANVLTF; CDR3nt: TGTGCCAGCAGCTTTTCCAGCTCTGGGGCCAACGTCCTGACTTTC
j_gene: TRBJ1-1; abundance: few; v_gene: TRBV7-3; d_gene: .; CDR3aa: CASRTVEGTEAFF; CDR3nt: TGTGCCAGCAGGACCGTAGAAGGCACTGAAGCTTTCTTT
j_gene: TRBJ2-2; abundance: many; v_gene: TRBV5-4; d_gene: TRBD2; CDR3aa: CASSLRGTSGRLGELFF; CDR3nt: TGTGCCAGCAGCTTGCGTGGGACTAGCGGGAGGTTGGGGGAGCTGTTTTTT
j_gene: TRBJ2-7; abundance: many; v_gene: TRBV28; d_gene: .; CDR3aa: CASSLFRRGDYEQYF; CDR3nt: TGTGCCAGCAGTTTATTCCGCAGGGGAGACTACGAGCAGTACTTC
j_gene: TRBJ2-3; abundance: .; v_gene: TRBV5-1; d_gene: TRBD1; CDR3aa: CASSLARTGGFELSTDTQYF; CDR3nt: TGCGCCAGCAGCTTGGCCCGGACAGGGGGGTTTGAGTTAAGCACAGATACGCAGTATTTT
j_gene: TRBJ1-6; abundance: many; v_gene: TRBV6-5; d_gene: .; CDR3aa: CASSIVRVRGGSPLHF; CDR3nt: TGTGCCAGCAGCATAGTTAGGGTCAGAGGGGGTTCACCCCTCCACTTT
j_gene: TRBJ1-1; abundance: .; v_gene: TRBV9; d_gene: .; CDR3aa: CASATGHRNTEAFF; CDR3nt: TGTGCCAGCGCAACGGGACACAGGAACACTGAAGCTTTCTTT
j_gene: TRBJ2-1; abundance: few; v_gene: TRBV30; d_gene: TRBD1; CDR3aa: CAWSKLTGGSEFF; CDR3nt: TGTGCCTGGAGTAAACTCACAGGGGGTTCGGAGTTCTTC
j_gene: TRBJ1-1; abundance: many; v_gene: TRBV4-1; d_gene: TRBD1; CDR3aa: CASSHRPGGRGTEAFF; CDR3nt: TGCGCCAGCAGCCATCGACCAGGGGGACGCGGCACTGAAGCTTTCTTT
j_gene: TRBJ2-7; abundance: .; v_gene: TRBV28; d_gene: .; CDR3aa: CASSRLHVAHEQYF; CDR3nt: TGTGCCAGCAGCCGCCTACACGTGGCCCACGAGCAGTACTTC
j_gene: TRBJ2-7; abundance: .; v_gene: TRBV7-2; d_gene: TRBD1; CDR3aa: CASSSVRTGNYEQYF; CDR3nt: TGTGCCAGCAGCTCGGTGAGGACAGGGAACTACGAGCAGTACTTC
j_gene: TRBJ1-2; abundance: once; v_gene: TRBV9; d_gene: TRBD1; CDR3aa: CASSPWTGEVYGYTF; CDR3nt: TGTGCCAGCAGCCCCTGGACAGGGGAAGTCTATGGCTACACCTTC
j_gene: TRBJ2-3; abundance: .; v_gene: TRBV6-2/TRBV6-3; d_gene: TRBD2; CDR3aa: CASSYPGLATDTQYF; CDR3nt: TGTGCCAGCAGTTACCCCGGACTAGCGACAGATACGCAGTATTTT
j_gene: TRBJ2-2; abundance: many; v_gene: TRBV12-3/TRBV12-4; d_gene: .; CDR3aa: CASSDVYLTTNTGELFF; CDR3nt: TGTGCCAGCAGTGACGTCTATCTAACAACGAACACCGGGGAGCTGTTTTTT
j_gene: TRBJ2-3; abundance: .; v_gene: TRBV6-5; d_gene: .; CDR3aa: CASSYYPSGSQYF; CDR3nt: TGTGCCAGCAGTTACTATCCGAGCGGATCGCAGTATTTT
j_gene: TRBJ2-1; abundance: .; v_gene: TRBV27; d_gene: .; CDR3aa: CASSLTAHEGGPYNEQFF; CDR3nt: TGTGCCAGCAGTTTAACTGCCCACGAAGGGGGACCATACAATGAGCAGTTCTTC